Described below is a single TCR beta chain sequence and its context. The antigen is unknown. The data originate from a study of T cell repertoires in cytomegalovirus infection. Study-wide background: Recently identified HLA-C-restricted CMV epitopes and well-studied HLA-B-restricted CMV epitopes were used by the study. Based on public TCR beta signatures, there were indications of CMV infection and of a matching HLA type.

Each CDR3 protein is one row after TCRdb ran MiXCR on the reads. The sample lists some 920,000 distinct CDR3 sequences; 31% were seen once. CDR1 is MNHGY and CDR2 is SAAAGT in the germline V gene. There are 16 residues in the CDR3. V was cut by 2 bases and J by 4 bases, with 17 bases left in between. The genes are TRBV6-8 and TRBJ1-1; no clear D. This TCR derives from a human donor in good health (CMV status not recorded). Some clones in this sample may be carry-over from other donors' samples. Sequenced material: cultured CD8+ T cells from PBMCs, taken from culture after CMV antigen stimulation. The chain's CDR3 is CASSYLAYGPVTEAFF. CDR3 bases: TGTGCCAGCAGTTACCTCGCCTATGGACCGGTCACTGAAGCTTTCTTT.